These 22 T cell receptor beta chains came from one sample sequenced in a study of cytomegalovirus exposure and HLA in healthy donors. PCR amplification relied on 60 Vbeta primers (plus 13 Jbeta primers). Using immunoSEQ multiplex PCR, the repertoire was profiled, and TCRdb retains in-frame clones only, with some absent. This sample has over 100,000 clones, with around 79% found just once. Sequences were obtained from PBMCs. The receptors stem from a woman aged 25 to 45 in good health and CMV-seropositive.

In this sample, this clone turned up once. CDR3 amino acids: CASSLGQLDEQFF. The DNA for the CDR3 is TGTGCCAGCAGCCTGGGACAACTAGATGAGCAGTTCTTC. The rearrangement links TRBV11-3 to TRBJ2-1; a weak D match, TRBD1 (6 bases). This CDR3 comprises 13 residues. With 5 bases removed from V and 8 bases from J, the gap between germline ends came to 13 bases. Germline loops: CDR1 SGHNT, CDR2 YENEEA.

This rearrangement joins TRBV7-6 to TRBJ2-5; D is perhaps TRBD1 (5 bases). The J call is uncertain, as TRBJ2-7 better fits the DNA end. Per germline, CDR1 SGHVS and CDR2 FNYEAQ. The CDR3 covers 15 residues. The CDR3 bases are TGTGCCAGCAGCGATAAGCAGGGCATGGGCTACGAGCAGTACTTC. Translating gives CASSDKQGMGYEQYF.

This clone was counted a single time. CDR3 bases: TGTGCCAGCAGTTTTGGCAGGACAAGCTATGGCTACACCTTC. The encoded protein is CASSFGRTSYGYTF. The chain recombines TRBV28 with TRBJ1-2; perhaps TRBD1 as D (5 bases). V dropped 3 bases and J dropped 4 bases, with 12 bases sitting between them. This CDR3 is built from 14 residues. Germline CDR1 is MDHEN and CDR2 is SYDVKM.

The chain recombines TRBV10-3 with TRBJ2-2; the match to TRBD2 covers 7 bases. CDR1 is ENHRY, CDR2 SYGVKD, per germline. The CDR3 contains 14 residues. V was pared by 10 bases and J by 0 bases, with 5 bases of the junction left unmatched. The CDR3 region is CATGGFANTGELFF. The CDR3 nucleotides read TGTGCCACCGGGGGGTTCGCGAACACCGGGGAGCTGTTTTTT.

This clone was counted between two and nine times. The chain couples TRBV4-1 to TRBJ2-3, with 9 positions matching TRBD2. The germline V gene encodes CDR1 MGHRA and CDR2 YSYEKL. The length of the CDR3 is 16 residues. The V segment lost 6 bases and the J segment 4 bases; nucleotides outside the gene matches: 11. The CDR3 DNA reads as TGCGCCAGCAGTAGGGGGGGCGCGGGGGGGGCAGATACGCAGTATTTT. Translation: CASSRGGAGGADTQYF.

The V and J genes are TRBV19 and TRBJ2-1; 7 bases agree with TRBD2. The V gene's germline CDR1 is LNHDA and CDR2 SQIVND (reference sequence). V was clipped by 7 bases and J by 0 bases; unmatched bases: 6. This CDR3 region has 15 residues. The CDR3 nucleotides read TGTGCCAGTACCTCGCGGGGGTCCTCCTACAATGAGCAGTTCTTC. Translating gives CASTSRGSSYNEQFF.

The rearrangement uses TRBV28 and TRBJ2-3, with D perhaps TRBD2 (6 bases). Trimming shortened V by 7 bases and J by 6 bases, and 20 bases separated the two germline ends. Germline CDR1 is MDHEN and CDR2 is SYDVKM. The CDR3 extends over 15 amino acids. CDR3 protein: CASKTPGRPGDTQYF. CDR3 bases: TGTGCCAGCAAAACACCCGGGAGACCAGGCGATACGCAGTATTTT.

The chain employs TRBV5-6 and TRBJ2-5, with TRBD2 as a possible D gene (5 bases). Germline CDR1 is SGHDT and CDR2 is YYEEEE. V shed 2 bases and J shed 5 bases, with 13 bases lying between them. This CDR3 spans 14 amino acids. CDR3 sequence (DNA): TGTGCCAGCAGCTTCGGCGGGCTTAAGGAGACCCAGTACTTC. It is translated as CASSFGGLKETQYF.

This clone was seen just once. The rearrangement joins TRBV18 to TRBJ1-4; TRBD1 matches 7 bases. V dropped 4 bases and J dropped 4; count of bases not matched to a gene: 3. The germline CDR1 and CDR2 sequences are KGHSH and LQKENI. The CDR3 runs 14 residues. This chain's CDR3 is CASSRGDSNEKLFF. As DNA, the CDR3 is TGTGCCAGCTCACGGGGGGACAGTAATGAAAAACTGTTTTTT.

V gene TRBV5-5 combines with J gene TRBJ1-4; TRBD1 might be the D (5 bases). Trimming pared 2 bases from V and 6 bases from J, leaving 8 bases between. CDR1 and CDR2 (germline): SGHKS, YYEKEE (reference sequence). This CDR3 comprises 13 residues. CDR3 in DNA: TGTGCCAGCAGCTTTCGGGGGGATGAAAAACTGTTTTTT. Translating gives CASSFRGDEKLFF.

The chain links TRBV28 to TRBJ1-2; TRBD1 matches at 7 bases. CDR1 is MDHEN, CDR2 SYDVKM, per germline. Trimming took 5 bases from V and 5 from J; bases not matched to a gene: 2. The CDR3 spans 12 residues. CDR3 DNA: TGTGCCAGCAGTAAACAGGGGTATGGCTACACCTTC. Translating gives CASSKQGYGYTF.

This chain uses TRBV2 with TRBJ2-2, with TRBD2 matching 11 bases. The germline V gene encodes CDR1 SNHLY and CDR2 FYNNEI. The CDR3 loop spans 17 amino acids. V dropped 4 bases and J dropped 2; count of bases not matched to a gene: 6. In DNA, the CDR3 is TGTGCCAGCAGTGGGGACCTAGCGGGGGGCAACACCGGGGAGCTGTTTTTT. It is translated as CASSGDLAGGNTGELFF.

V and J are TRBV6-1 and TRBJ2-5; TRBD2 matches at 7 bases. Per germline, CDR1 MNHNS and CDR2 SASEGT. Trimming cost V 6 bases and J 4 bases; bases outside gene matches: 5. The CDR3 has 13 amino acids. CDR3 protein: CASRLAGVETQYF. Written as DNA, the CDR3 is TGTGCCAGCAGGCTCGCGGGGGTAGAGACCCAGTACTTC.

This CDR3 is CASSRDSFYEQYF. CDR3 sequence (DNA): TGTGCCAGCAGCAGGGACAGTTTCTACGAGCAGTACTTC. The gene calls are TRBV9 and TRBJ2-7, with TRBD1 matching 7 bases. This CDR3 spans 13 amino acids. In germline, CDR1 is SGDLS, CDR2 YYNGEE. The ends lost 4 bases at V and 3 bases at J; junction bases unmatched: 4.

The V and J genes are TRBV5-4 and TRBJ1-2; D may be TRBD1 (5 bases). CDR1 is SGHNT, CDR2 YYREEE, per germline (reference sequence). With 3 bases removed from V and 0 bases from J, the gap between germline ends came to 9 bases. The CDR3 spans 14 residues. This CDR3 is CASSSPTANYGYTF. In DNA form, the CDR3 reads TGTGCCAGCAGCTCCCCGACAGCTAACTATGGCTACACCTTC.

This clone showed up just a few times. The genes are TRBV10-1 and TRBJ2-1, with TRBD1 identical over 7 bases. This CDR3 has 16 amino acids. V gave up 3 bases and J gave up 5 bases; unmatched junction bases: 10. The V gene's germline CDR1 is WNHNN and CDR2 SYGVQD (reference sequence). The CDR3 spells CASSDPDRVGHNEQFF. The CDR3 region has the DNA TGCGCCAGCAGTGACCCCGACAGGGTGGGCCACAATGAGCAGTTCTTC.

The V gene is TRBV5-1, the J gene TRBJ2-1; maybe TRBD2 (6 bases). Per germline, CDR1 SGHRS and CDR2 YFSETQ. The CDR3 runs 13 residues. Trimming stripped 0 bases from V and 9 bases from J, with 10 bases between. The CDR3 DNA sequence: TGCGCCAGCAGCTTGGGGGACTCCTGTGAGCAGTTCTTC. Its protein is CASSLGDSCEQFF.

In the case of this clone: Sequence at one end of the junction differs from germline and may be a read error. The chain employs TRBV5-4 and TRBJ2-3; D is unresolved. CDR1 SGHNT and CDR2 YYREEE come from the germline V gene (reference sequence). The CDR3 consists of 12 residues. The CDR3 bases are TGTGCCAGCAGCTTGGATCAAAATACGCGGTATTTT. It yields the protein CASSLDQNTRYF.

The genes are TRBV29-1 and TRBJ1-3; no clear D. CDR1 and CDR2 from the germline V gene are SQVTM and ANQGSEA. The CDR3 length is 17 residues. Trimming cost V 8 bases and J 8 bases, with 31 bases left between them. The CDR3 sequence is CSLYTRVSLSWTDTIYF. The CDR3 coding sequence is TGCAGCTTGTATACGAGGGTGTCCCTTTCCTGGACGGACACCATATATTTT.

This rearrangement joins TRBV19 to TRBJ2-2; D uncertain. Per germline, CDR1 LNHDA and CDR2 SQIVND (reference sequence). V was clipped by 2 bases and J by 3 bases, with 4 bases between them. The length of the CDR3 is 13 residues. The CDR3 here is CASSIRDTGELFF. The CDR3 nucleotides are TGTGCCAGTAGTATACGAGACACCGGGGAGCTGTTTTTT.

The chain recombines TRBV15 with TRBJ2-4; D perhaps matches TRBD1 (6 bases). The ends were cut back, 0 bases at V and 13 bases at J, with 16 bases in the middle. CDR3 length: 14 amino acids. CDR1 and CDR2 from the germline V gene are LNHNV and YYDKDF (reference sequence). CDR3 sequence reads: CATSRDLFRDTQYF. The DNA of the CDR3 is TGTGCCACCAGCAGAGATCTATTTCGGGACACCCAGTACTTC.

This clone was counted only a few times. The rearrangement uses TRBV5-4 and TRBJ1-2, with D maybe TRBD1 (6 bases). V lost 0 bases and J 6 bases, leaving 9 bases between the germline ends. CDR3 length: 13 amino acids. Germline assignment: CDR1 SGHNT and CDR2 YYREEE (reference sequence). DNA for the CDR3: TGTGCCAGCAGCTTGGTGGCAGGGGATGGCTACACCTTC. Protein product: CASSLVAGDGYTF.